This T cell receptor (beta chain) was captured in a study of vaccination effects on CD4 cells after COVID-19. Isolating CD4+ T cells followed roughly ten days of culture. With respect to this clone: Its target is unknown.

The CDR3 totals 14 residues. Between the trimmed V and J ends, which lost 3 bases and 4 bases, there was a span of 12 bases. Germline V CDR1 and CDR2: DFQATT, SNEGSKA (reference sequence). Produced via immunoSEQ multiplex PCR; TCRdb's table is partial and in-frame only. The sample lists 50,000 to 75,000 clones, roughly 80% occurring once. The genes are TRBV20-1 and TRBJ2-2, with D hard to call. The clonotype was recovered from a human donor who received a COVID-19 vaccine. Sequenced material: CD4+ T cells from PBMCs cultured without peptide, taken before COVID-19 vaccination. CDR3 in DNA: TGCAGTGCTAGTAGGCAGCAGAGCACCGGGGAGCTGTTTTTT. Protein product: CSASRQQSTGELFF.